The T cell receptor (beta chain) described here comes from a study of CD4 T cells in relation to SARS-CoV-2 and coronaviruses. Deep TCR-beta sequencing used DNA from uncultured naive and memory CD4+ T cells. TCRdb's table, derived via immunoSEQ multiplex PCR, lists solely in-frame clones and lacks some. Among more than 55,000 clones listed, 86% were seen once. Notes on the study in general: Crossreactivity was assessed only for spike protein, not other viral proteins. Crossreactive clones expanded significantly less to SARS-CoV-2 than monoreactive clones.

The CDR3 spans 15 residues. V was clipped by 2 bases and J by 0 bases, with 9 bases between them. Germline V gene lookup returns CDR1 SGHRS and CDR2 YFSETQ. As for this clone: No antigen is known for it.

The unexposed donors gave CD4+ T cells in about 2010-2019, prior to COVID-19. Naive and memory CD4+ T cells were separated from cryopreserved PBMCs. The receptor was derived from a human donor in good health. This chain links TRBV5-1 with TRBJ1-3; D perhaps matches TRBD1 (5 bases). The specimen was memory CD4+ T cells from PBMCs. CDR3 sequence (DNA): TGCGCCAGCAGCTTTGGGGGAGTCTCTGGAAACACCATATATTTT. Its protein product is CASSFGGVSGNTIYF.